Listed below are T cell receptor beta chains from one sample, sequenced in a study of CD8 T cells in ankylosing spondylitis. TCRdb called the 5' RACE reads again in MiXCR, with one record for every CDR3 protein. Here the sample spans 300,000 to 400,000 distinct CDR3 sequences, around 10% being singletons. The sample taken for sequencing was blood, either unsorted or a sorted T cell fraction (not recorded which). These receptors all come from a female donor with ankylosing spondylitis or in good health (not recorded which). Both conserved end residues are part of each CDR3. Each record gives: V gene, clone size, D gene, J gene, CDR3 protein, CDR3 DNA. The D gene is left open where the match is weak. A clone size is listed for some rows: how often the clone was seen (once, few, many), or a class if it is expanded.

v_call: TRBV12-3/TRBV12-4; clone_size: many; d_call: TRBD1; j_call: TRBJ1-1; cdr3_aa: CASRTGTENTEAFF; cdr3_nt: TGTGCCAGCAGAACCGGGACAGAGAACACTGAAGCTTTCTTT
v_call: TRBV28; clone_size: few; d_call: -; j_call: TRBJ2-4; cdr3_aa: CASSPPTENLAKNIQYF; cdr3_nt: TGTGCCAGCAGTCCCCCGACAGAGAATCTAGCCAAAAACATTCAGTACTTC
v_call: TRBV5-7; clone_size: few; d_call: -; j_call: TRBJ2-7; cdr3_aa: CASSYLGGYEQYF; cdr3_nt: TGTGCCAGCAGCTATTTGGGAGGCTACGAGCAGTACTTC
v_call: TRBV6-1; clone_size: few; d_call: -; j_call: TRBJ1-2; cdr3_aa: CASSHRIPGQPYGYTF; cdr3_nt: TGTGCCAGCAGCCATAGGATTCCTGGACAGCCCTATGGCTACACCTTC
v_call: TRBV6-1; clone_size: few; d_call: TRBD1; j_call: TRBJ2-1; cdr3_aa: CASSVPGQRGLF; cdr3_nt: TGTGCCAGCAGTGTCCCGGGACAGCGAGGCCTCTTC
v_call: TRBV29-1; clone_size: many; d_call: -; j_call: TRBJ2-5; cdr3_aa: CSVGEETQYF; cdr3_nt: TGCAGCGTTGGTGAAGAGACCCAGTACTTC
v_call: TRBV28; clone_size: -; d_call: -; j_call: TRBJ2-1; cdr3_aa: CASSLQAPEQFF; cdr3_nt: TGTGCCAGCAGTTTACAGGCACCTGAGCAGTTCTTC
v_call: TRBV5-1; clone_size: many; d_call: -; j_call: TRBJ1-2; cdr3_aa: CASSSRGEYGYTF; cdr3_nt: TGCGCCAGCAGCTCTCGGGGGGAATATGGCTACACCTTC
v_call: TRBV5-1; clone_size: -; d_call: TRBD1; j_call: TRBJ1-2; cdr3_aa: CASSSISGTGYGYTF; cdr3_nt: TGCGCCAGCAGCTCAATTTCCGGGACAGGATATGGCTACACCTTC
v_call: TRBV4-2; clone_size: few; d_call: -; j_call: TRBJ2-3; cdr3_aa: CASSQTDSSTDTQYF; cdr3_nt: TGTGCCAGCAGCCAAACGGACTCGTCCACAGATACGCAGTATTTT
v_call: TRBV7-9; clone_size: few; d_call: -; j_call: TRBJ2-1; cdr3_aa: CASSPNPTTIGNEQFF; cdr3_nt: TGTGCCAGCAGCCCCAACCCGACCACGATAGGCAATGAGCAGTTCTTC
v_call: TRBV7-2; clone_size: many; d_call: -; j_call: TRBJ2-1; cdr3_aa: CASSLAGGFDEQFF; cdr3_nt: TGTGCCAGCAGCTTAGCTGGAGGGTTCGATGAGCAGTTCTTC
v_call: TRBV20-1; clone_size: many; d_call: TRBD2; j_call: TRBJ2-2; cdr3_aa: CSARDRSGRADTGELFF; cdr3_nt: TGCAGTGCTAGAGATCGAAGCGGGAGGGCCGACACCGGGGAGCTGTTTTTT
v_call: TRBV20-1; clone_size: many; d_call: -; j_call: TRBJ2-1; cdr3_aa: CSARGRTYNEQFF; cdr3_nt: TGCAGTGCTAGAGGACGTACATACAATGAGCAGTTCTTC
v_call: TRBV20-1; clone_size: -; d_call: -; j_call: TRBJ1-2; cdr3_aa: CSARGTETNYGYTF; cdr3_nt: TGCAGTGCTAGAGGGACAGAAACTAACTATGGCTACACCTTC
v_call: TRBV20-1; clone_size: -; d_call: TRBD2; j_call: TRBJ2-3; cdr3_aa: CSASFPGLAGGVDTQYF; cdr3_nt: TGCAGTGCTAGTTTCCCGGGACTAGCGGGGGGAGTAGATACGCAGTATTTT
v_call: TRBV30; clone_size: -; d_call: TRBD1; j_call: TRBJ1-5; cdr3_aa: CAWSSGTGQPQHF; cdr3_nt: TGTGCCTGGAGTTCCGGGACAGGGCAGCCCCAGCATTTT
v_call: TRBV20-1; clone_size: many; d_call: TRBD2; j_call: TRBJ2-1; cdr3_aa: CSARNSGRDQSEQFF; cdr3_nt: TGCAGTGCTAGAAATAGCGGGAGGGATCAATCGGAGCAGTTCTTC
v_call: TRBV5-1; clone_size: many; d_call: -; j_call: TRBJ2-5; cdr3_aa: CASSLESVQTQYF; cdr3_nt: TGCGCCAGCAGCTTGGAAAGCGTACAGACCCAGTACTTC
v_call: TRBV7-2; clone_size: -; d_call: TRBD2; j_call: TRBJ2-3; cdr3_aa: CASSLGGTRRAADTQYF; cdr3_nt: TGTGCCAGCAGCTTAGGGGGGACTAGAAGGGCAGCAGATACGCAGTATTTT
v_call: TRBV10-3; clone_size: many; d_call: -; j_call: TRBJ2-3; cdr3_aa: CAIGETDTQYF; cdr3_nt: TGTGCCATCGGGGAAACAGATACGCAGTATTTT
v_call: TRBV23-1; clone_size: few; d_call: TRBD1; j_call: TRBJ1-3; cdr3_aa: CASTQPRDRGRGSGNTIYF; cdr3_nt: TGCGCCAGCACTCAACCCCGGGACAGGGGAAGGGGCTCTGGAAACACCATATATTTT
v_call: TRBV7-8; clone_size: many; d_call: -; j_call: TRBJ1-5; cdr3_aa: CASSPIQSRRVYQPQHF; cdr3_nt: TGTGCCAGCAGCCCGATCCAGAGCAGGAGGGTTTATCAGCCCCAGCATTTT
v_call: TRBV5-5; clone_size: many; d_call: TRBD1; j_call: TRBJ1-4; cdr3_aa: CASSRPDRAEKLFF; cdr3_nt: TGTGCCAGCAGCCGGCCTGACAGGGCTGAAAAACTGTTTTTT
v_call: TRBV5-1; clone_size: -; d_call: -; j_call: TRBJ1-1; cdr3_aa: CASSFSLQGPTEAFF; cdr3_nt: TGCGCCAGCAGCTTCAGCCTACAGGGTCCCACTGAAGCTTTCTTT
v_call: TRBV3-1; clone_size: -; d_call: -; j_call: TRBJ2-2; cdr3_aa: CASSQIRDANTGELFF; cdr3_nt: TGTGCCAGCAGCCAAATAAGGGACGCGAACACCGGGGAGCTGTTTTTT
v_call: TRBV4-1; clone_size: few; d_call: -; j_call: TRBJ2-3; cdr3_aa: CASSQESDTQYF; cdr3_nt: TGCGCCAGCAGCCAAGAATCAGATACGCAGTATTTT
v_call: TRBV20-1; clone_size: many; d_call: TRBD2; j_call: TRBJ2-7; cdr3_aa: CSHTSGGDSYEQYF; cdr3_nt: TGCAGTCATACGTCGGGAGGGGATTCCTACGAGCAGTACTTC
v_call: TRBV20-1; clone_size: -; d_call: -; j_call: TRBJ1-5; cdr3_aa: CCARGGRGRIYGQPQHF; cdr3_nt: TGCTGTGCTAGAGGCGGGCGGGGGCGGATTTACGGCCAGCCCCAGCATTTT
v_call: TRBV12-3/TRBV12-4; clone_size: -; d_call: -; j_call: TRBJ2-3; cdr3_aa: CASSLPGAADTQYF; cdr3_nt: TGTGCCAGCAGTTTACCGGGAGCGGCAGATACGCAGTATTTT
v_call: TRBV7-9; clone_size: -; d_call: -; j_call: TRBJ2-7; cdr3_aa: CASSFLGGKAYEQYF; cdr3_nt: TGTGCCAGCAGCTTCTTGGGGGGAAAGGCCTACGAGCAGTACTTC
v_call: TRBV5-1; clone_size: many; d_call: TRBD1; j_call: TRBJ2-2; cdr3_aa: CASSLDGTGVSGELFF; cdr3_nt: TGCGCCAGCAGCTTGGACGGGACAGGGGTATCCGGGGAGCTGTTTTTT
v_call: TRBV7-2; clone_size: few; d_call: -; j_call: TRBJ1-2; cdr3_aa: CASSFKTHGYTF; cdr3_nt: TGTGCCAGCAGCTTTAAGACGCATGGCTACACCTTC
v_call: TRBV28; clone_size: -; d_call: -; j_call: TRBJ2-1; cdr3_aa: CASSTKHLGDNEQFF; cdr3_nt: TGTGCCAGCAGTACAAAGCACCTGGGGGACAATGAGCAGTTCTTC
v_call: TRBV12-3/TRBV12-4; clone_size: many; d_call: -; j_call: TRBJ1-1; cdr3_aa: CASSALGDGTEAFF; cdr3_nt: TGTGCCAGCAGCGCACTCGGAGATGGCACTGAAGCTTTCTTT
v_call: TRBV20-1; clone_size: many; d_call: TRBD2; j_call: TRBJ2-1; cdr3_aa: CSARTASGYNEQFF; cdr3_nt: TGCAGTGCTAGAACTGCTAGCGGCTACAATGAGCAGTTCTTC
v_call: TRBV10-3; clone_size: many; d_call: TRBD1; j_call: TRBJ1-2; cdr3_aa: CAISESGDSDYGYTF; cdr3_nt: TGTGCCATCAGTGAGTCGGGGGACAGCGACTATGGCTACACCTTC
v_call: TRBV20-1; clone_size: -; d_call: -; j_call: TRBJ2-1; cdr3_aa: CSARGRIYDEQFF; cdr3_nt: TGCAGTGCCCGTGGGAGGATCTACGATGAGCAGTTCTTC
v_call: TRBV28; clone_size: -; d_call: TRBD1; j_call: TRBJ1-5; cdr3_aa: CASRSGGFSAQPQHF; cdr3_nt: TGTGCCAGCAGGTCAGGGGGCTTCTCCGCTCAGCCCCAGCATTTT
v_call: TRBV12-3/TRBV12-4; clone_size: -; d_call: TRBD2; j_call: TRBJ2-3; cdr3_aa: CASRLAGGPLGTQYF; cdr3_nt: TGTGCCAGCAGACTAGCGGGAGGGCCGTTGGGGACGCAGTATTTT
v_call: TRBV28; clone_size: few; d_call: -; j_call: TRBJ2-1; cdr3_aa: CASSFGQGFNEQFF; cdr3_nt: TGTGCCAGCAGTTTCGGGCAGGGGTTTAATGAGCAGTTCTTC
v_call: TRBV20-1; clone_size: many; d_call: -; j_call: TRBJ1-1; cdr3_aa: CSAHDMMNTEAFF; cdr3_nt: TGCAGTGCTCATGACATGATGAACACTGAAGCTTTCTTT
v_call: TRBV7-9; clone_size: many; d_call: -; j_call: TRBJ2-1; cdr3_aa: CASRSGTPSYNEQFF; cdr3_nt: TGTGCCAGCAGGTCCGGGACGCCTTCCTACAATGAGCAGTTCTTC
v_call: TRBV10-3; clone_size: many; d_call: TRBD1; j_call: TRBJ1-2; cdr3_aa: CAIKPGQGANNYGYTF; cdr3_nt: TGTGCCATCAAGCCCGGACAGGGGGCTAATAACTATGGCTACACCTTC
v_call: TRBV2; clone_size: few; d_call: TRBD1; j_call: TRBJ1-5; cdr3_aa: CASSEGDRGHQPQHF; cdr3_nt: TGTGCCAGCAGTGAAGGAGACAGGGGACATCAGCCCCAGCATTTT
v_call: TRBV6-2/TRBV6-3; clone_size: many; d_call: -; j_call: TRBJ2-2; cdr3_aa: CASRTRNQNTGELFF; cdr3_nt: TGTGCCAGCAGAACTAGGAACCAGAACACCGGGGAGCTGTTTTTT
v_call: TRBV29-1; clone_size: many; d_call: TRBD2; j_call: TRBJ2-3; cdr3_aa: CSVATSGSSTDTQYF; cdr3_nt: TGCAGCGTGGCTACTAGCGGGAGTTCCACAGATACGCAGTATTTT
v_call: TRBV6-1; clone_size: -; d_call: -; j_call: TRBJ1-2; cdr3_aa: CASTLGEGWGGYTF; cdr3_nt: TGTGCCAGCACCTTGGGGGAGGGATGGGGCGGCTACACCTTC
v_call: TRBV25-1; clone_size: -; d_call: -; j_call: TRBJ2-1; cdr3_aa: CASNLGSYNEQFF; cdr3_nt: TGTGCCAGCAATCTGGGATCCTACAATGAGCAGTTCTTC
v_call: TRBV7-8; clone_size: -; d_call: TRBD2; j_call: TRBJ2-7; cdr3_aa: CASSHRAGMYEQYF; cdr3_nt: TGTGCCAGCAGCCATAGAGCGGGAATGTACGAGCAGTACTTC